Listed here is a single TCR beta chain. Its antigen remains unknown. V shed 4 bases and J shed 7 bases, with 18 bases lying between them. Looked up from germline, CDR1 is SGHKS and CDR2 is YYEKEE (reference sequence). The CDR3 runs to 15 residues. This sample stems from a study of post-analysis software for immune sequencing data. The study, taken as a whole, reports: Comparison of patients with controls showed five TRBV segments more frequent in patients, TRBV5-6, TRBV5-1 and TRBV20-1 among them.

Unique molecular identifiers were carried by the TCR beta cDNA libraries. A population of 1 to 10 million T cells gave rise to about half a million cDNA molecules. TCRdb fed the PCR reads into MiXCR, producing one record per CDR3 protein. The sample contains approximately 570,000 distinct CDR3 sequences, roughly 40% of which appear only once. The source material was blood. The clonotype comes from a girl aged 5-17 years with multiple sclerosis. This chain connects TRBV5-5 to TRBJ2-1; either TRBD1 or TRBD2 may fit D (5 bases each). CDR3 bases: TGTGCCAGCAGCCCACCCCTGAGGGACCGAAATGAGCAGTTCTTC. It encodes CASSPPLRDRNEQFF.